This TCR beta chain originates from a study of blood T cell repertoires in COVID-19. The ends were cut back, 4 bases at V and 6 bases at J, with 13 bases in the middle. The length of the CDR3 is 13 residues. The germline CDR1 and CDR2 sequences are SGHRS and YFSETQ. In the original analysis: The authors estimated nucleated cell counts from reference gene primer amplification. TCRdb keeps only in-frame clones here, not all; method: immunoSEQ multiplex PCR. V and J calls and clone size come straight from that table; D and trimming were deduced from the DNA. The table records about 180,000 clones, just under 80% of them present only once.

The origin of this receptor is a man aged 70 or older with active or convalescent COVID-19. The chain couples TRBV5-1 to TRBJ1-1; D may be TRBD1 (6 bases). Sample: peripheral blood. CDR3 DNA sequence: TGCGCCAGCAGCGGGGGCCAAAACGCTGAAGCTTTCTTT. Translating it yields CASSGGQNAEAFF.